The 26 T cell receptor beta chains below all came from one sample that was sequenced in a study of shared clonotypes between healthy human individuals. Some clones are missing from TCRdb's copy, which holds only in-frame ones; the method was immunoSEQ multiplex PCR. The sample lists about 480,000 clones, 60% to 85% seen once, with 13% in the top ten. Sequencing was carried out using PBMCs. These receptors came from a woman aged 40 to 49 in good health. Some clones in this sample may be carry-over from other donors' samples.

The chain is built from TRBV28 and TRBJ2-1, with 7 bases aligning to TRBD2. V gave up 8 bases and J gave up 4 bases; unmatched junction bases: 5. The CDR3 totals 13 residues. Germline assignment: CDR1 MDHEN and CDR2 SYDVKM. This CDR3 is CASATSVYNEQFF. Written as DNA, the CDR3 is TGTGCCAGCGCAACTAGCGTATACAATGAGCAGTTCTTC.

The V gene is TRBV10-3, the J gene TRBJ2-2; D remains ambiguous. Trimming stripped 2 bases from V and 2 bases from J, with 3 bases between. Germline lookup yields CDR1 ENHRY and CDR2 SYGVKD. The CDR3 is made up of 13 amino acids. The CDR3 is CAISERNTGELFF. The CDR3 DNA sequence: TGTGCCATCAGTGAGAGAAACACCGGGGAGCTGTTTTTT.

V is TRBV10-2 and J is TRBJ2-5, with 12 bases lining up with TRBD1. The CDR3 consists of 16 residues. CDR1 WSHSY and CDR2 SAAADI come from the germline V gene. Germline trimming cut 3 bases from V and 2 bases from J; bases unmatched to any gene: 4. The CDR3 bases are TGCGCCAGCAGTGAAGGGACAGGGGGCGGACAAGAGACCCAGTACTTC. Translated, it gives CASSEGTGGGQETQYF.

This chain links TRBV10-2 with TRBJ2-1; no clear D gene. CDR3 length: 16 amino acids. Germline CDR1 WSHSY, CDR2 SAAADI. The V end was cut by 10 bases, the J end by 0 bases, with 19 bases between. This CDR3 is CATCSSLGLSYNEQFF. CDR3 nucleotide sequence: TGCGCCACCTGCTCCTCCTTGGGCCTCTCCTACAATGAGCAGTTCTTC.

The CDR3 loop is CASSQQGQEETQYF. The CDR3 DNA sequence: TGCGCCAGCAGCCAACAGGGACAGGAAGAGACCCAGTACTTC. The chain combines TRBV4-1 with TRBJ2-5, with 8 bases identical to TRBD1. In germline, CDR1 is MGHRA, CDR2 YSYEKL. V lost 2 bases, J lost 3 bases, and 2 bases stayed unmatched. The CDR3 spans 14 residues.

About this clone: Distinct nucleotide sequences in the sample also encode this CDR3. The chain links TRBV30 to TRBJ2-7; D remains ambiguous. V dropped 0 bases and J dropped 4 bases, with 7 bases sitting between them. The CDR3 contains 12 residues. Per germline, CDR1 GTSNPN and CDR2 SVGIG (reference sequence). This CDR3 reads CAWSVREYEQYF. The CDR3 DNA reads TGTGCCTGGAGTGTTAGGGAATACGAGCAGTACTTC. Together with reference TRBV30 and TRBJ2-7, the CDR3 gives the full variable domain: SQTIHQWPATLVQPVGSPLSLECTVEGTSNPNLYWYRQAAGRGLQLLFYSVGIGQISSEVPQNLSASRPQDRQFILSSKKLLLSDSGFYLCAWSVREYEQYFGPGTRLTVT.

This chain connects TRBV15 to TRBJ1-1; D gene ambiguous. Germline CDR1 LNHNV, CDR2 YYDKDF (reference sequence). The CDR3 totals 14 residues. V lost 0 bases, J lost 5 bases, and 10 bases lay in between. The DNA of the CDR3 is TGTGCCACCAGCAGAGATCGGGCTCGGACTGAAGCTTTCTTT. This encodes CATSRDRARTEAFF. The complete variable domain, with remaining parts taken from reference TRBV15 and TRBJ1-1, reads DAMVIQNPRYQVTQFGKPVTLSCSQTLNHNVMYWYQQKSSQAPKLLFHYYDKDFNNEADTPDNFQSRRPNTSFCFLDIRSPGLGDTAMYLCATSRDRARTEAFFGQGTRLTVV.

CDR3 sequence reads: CASSPVGKGETQYF. CDR3 nucleotides: TGTGCCAGCAGCCCCGTCGGGAAAGGAGAGACCCAGTACTTC. The chain uses TRBV9 and TRBJ2-5; D perhaps matches TRBD2 (5 bases). The length of the CDR3 is 14 residues. Trimming removed 4 bases from V and 4 bases from J, with 14 bases in between. Looked up from germline, CDR1 is SGDLS and CDR2 is YYNGEE.

V usage is TRBV2 and J usage is TRBJ1-3; D remains unclear. CDR1 SNHLY and CDR2 FYNNEI come from the germline V gene. CDR3 size: 15 residues. V was shortened by 5 bases and J by 0 bases, with 11 bases between the two germline ends. CDR3 sequence reads: CASSPGVDSGNTIYF. Written as DNA, the CDR3 is TGTGCCAGCAGTCCCGGCGTAGACTCTGGAAACACCATATATTTT.

CDR3 in amino acids: CASSQYAVGGDTQYF. DNA of the CDR3: TGTGCCAGCAGCCAGTATGCAGTAGGTGGAGATACGCAGTATTTT. This sequence joins TRBV11-1 and TRBJ2-3; no reliable D call. The CDR3 is 15 amino acids. Germline CDR1 SGHAT, CDR2 FQDESV (reference sequence). Trimming shortened V by 5 bases and J by 5 bases, and 17 bases separated the two germline ends.

The chain is built from TRBV11-2 and TRBJ2-3; no clear D. Germline-derived CDR1 and CDR2 are SGHAT and FQNNGV. V lost 5 bases to trimming and J lost 5 bases, with 17 bases between them. The CDR3 loop spans 15 amino acids. In DNA form, the CDR3 reads TGTGCCAGCAGCCCCTTCCTCGACCCCAAAGATACGCAGTATTTT. Amino acids: CASSPFLDPKDTQYF.

The chain recombines TRBV9 with TRBJ2-3; D ambiguous. The germline V and J ends were trimmed by 0 bases and 10 bases, with 18 bases remaining between them. Germline values: CDR1 SGDLS, CDR2 YYNGEE. The CDR3 consists of 15 residues. The CDR3 reads CASSVAPSLAYSQYF. In DNA, the CDR3 is TGTGCCAGCAGCGTAGCCCCCTCACTGGCGTACTCGCAGTATTTT.

The chain has TRBV28 and TRBJ1-2; 7 nucleotides line up with TRBD1. This CDR3 spans 20 amino acids. CDR1 MDHEN and CDR2 SYDVKM come from the germline V gene. The ends lost 2 bases at V and 2 bases at J; junction bases unmatched: 20. The CDR3 nucleotides are TGTGCCAGCAGTTTAATCGAGGAGACACCGAACAGGGGACTAAACTATGGCTACACCTTC. It translates to CASSLIEETPNRGLNYGYTF.

This clone was seen a handful of times. The genes are TRBV6-1 and TRBJ2-1; 9 nucleotides agree with TRBD1. CDR1 and CDR2 (germline): MNHNS, SASEGT. This CDR3 comprises 14 residues. V dropped 6 bases and J dropped 2; count of bases not matched to a gene: 2. The CDR3 region has the DNA TGTGCCAGCAGGGGGGACAGGGCCTACAATGAGCAGTTCTTC. This translates into CASRGDRAYNEQFF.

As regards this clone: Other DNA sequences within the sample encode an identical CDR3. This rearrangement joins TRBV29-1 to TRBJ2-7, with 11 bases fitting TRBD2. The germline CDR1 and CDR2 sequences are SQVTM and ANQGSEA. The J segment lost 2 bases and the V segment lost 6 bases, leaving 3 bases of the junction unmatched. The CDR3 spans 13 residues. The CDR3 nucleotides are TGCAGCGTCGTAGCGGGAGGGCCCTACGAGCAGTACTTC. Encoded protein: CSVVAGGPYEQYF.

The V call is TRBV9, the J call TRBJ2-1; D gene uncertain. V lost 4 bases and J 8 bases, leaving 16 bases between the germline ends. This CDR3 is built from 14 residues. Germline CDR1 is SGDLS and CDR2 is YYNGEE. CDR3: CASSTRPWLHEQFF. CDR3 bases: TGTGCCAGCAGCACCCGACCCTGGCTTCATGAGCAGTTCTTC.

This rearrangement joins TRBV6-5 to TRBJ1-1; D unresolved. The CDR3 is 15 amino acids. V gave up 6 bases and J gave up 5 bases, with 19 bases separating them. The germline gives CDR1 MNHEY, CDR2 SVGAGI. CDR3 protein: CASRPLFSGGTEAFF. The CDR3 DNA follows: TGTGCCAGCAGGCCACTCTTCTCGGGAGGGACTGAAGCTTTCTTT.

CDR3 sequence reads: CASSADRQGTGFPEQYF. Here the CDR3 DNA reads TGTGCCAGCAGTGCGGACCGTCAAGGGACAGGGTTCCCCGAGCAGTACTTC. This chain connects TRBV6-1 to TRBJ2-7; 9 bases align to TRBD1. From germline, CDR1 is MNHNS and CDR2 SASEGT. The CDR3 runs to 17 residues. Germline trimming cut 4 bases from V and 6 bases from J; bases unmatched to any gene: 16.

The rearrangement links TRBV7-8 to TRBJ1-4, with D possibly TRBD1 on 6 matching bases. From germline, CDR1 is SGHVS and CDR2 FQNEAQ. Deletions cut 4 bases from V and 0 bases from J, with 9 bases between. The CDR3 loop spans 15 amino acids. Here the CDR3 DNA reads TGTGCCAGCAGCTCACAGGGCACAACTAATGAAAAACTGTTTTTT. Protein: CASSSQGTTNEKLFF.

In nucleotides, the CDR3 is TGCGCCAGCAGCTTGACCCCAGTGCCCCAAGAGACCCAGTACTTC. As protein: CASSLTPVPQETQYF. J is TRBJ2-5 and V is TRBV5-1; D gene uncertain. The germline gives CDR1 SGHRS, CDR2 YFSETQ. The CDR3 sequence is 15 residues long. V was trimmed by 1 base and J by 1 base, leaving 11 bases between them. The complete variable domain, with remaining parts taken from reference TRBV5-1 and TRBJ2-5, reads KAGVTQTPRYLIKTRGQQVTLSCSPISGHRSVSWYQQTPGQGLQFLFEYFSETQRNKGNFPGRFSGRQFSNSRSEMNVSTLELGDSALYLCASSLTPVPQETQYFGPGTRLLVL.

The J gene is TRBJ2-5, the V gene TRBV7-9; the match to TRBD2 covers 9 bases. Per germline, CDR1 SEHNR and CDR2 FQNEAQ (reference sequence). The J segment lost 4 bases and the V segment lost 5 bases, leaving 5 bases of the junction unmatched. The CDR3 loop spans 14 amino acids. The CDR3 loop reads CASSPVAGVETQYF. CDR3 in DNA: TGTGCCAGCAGCCCAGTAGCGGGAGTAGAGACCCAGTACTTC.

The CDR3 coding sequence is TGTGCCACCAGCAGAGATCGGGGTGGGGGGAGGTATGGCTACACCTTC. It yields the protein CATSRDRGGGRYGYTF. The chain uses TRBV15 and TRBJ1-2, with D tentatively TRBD1 (5 bases). The CDR3 sequence is 16 residues long. The V end was cut by 0 bases, the J end by 5 bases, with 16 bases between. Per germline, CDR1 LNHNV and CDR2 YYDKDF (reference sequence). Filled out from reference TRBV15 and TRBJ1-2, the complete variable domain reads DAMVIQNPRYQVTQFGKPVTLSCSQTLNHNVMYWYQQKSSQAPKLLFHYYDKDFNNEADTPDNFQSRRPNTSFCFLDIRSPGLGDTAMYLCATSRDRGGGRYGYTFGSGTRLTVV.

For this clone: It may be a read error: a sequence one base away is much more abundant. In the same sample, other DNA sequences code for this CDR3. The chain has TRBV7-8 and TRBJ1-1; 11 bases map to TRBD1. Trimming took 1 base from V and 6 from J; bases not matched to a gene: 1. This CDR3 contains 14 residues. CDR1 and CDR2 from the germline V gene are SGHVS and FQNEAQ. This chain's CDR3 is CASSLGTGGSEAFF. CDR3 nucleotide sequence: TGTGCCAGCAGCTTAGGGACAGGGGGCTCTGAAGCTTTCTTT.

This clone was counted a few times. CDR3 DNA: TGTGCCAGCAGCCCACTAGGACAGGGGGTCGATGAGCAGTTCTTC. This translates into CASSPLGQGVDEQFF. The chain joins TRBV7-3 to TRBJ2-1; TRBD1 aligns across 10 bases. With 5 bases clipped from V and 8 bases from J, the junction kept 9 bases outside the gene matches. This CDR3 has 15 residues. Germline CDR1 reads SGHTA; CDR2 reads FQGTGA.

V usage is TRBV7-3 and J usage is TRBJ2-2, with a weak D call TRBD1 (6 bases). Germline V lookup: CDR1 SGHTA, CDR2 FQGTGA. V shed 5 bases and J shed 4 bases, with 11 bases lying between them. This CDR3 spans 14 amino acids. CDR3 residues: CASSQDRRTGELFF. The CDR3 DNA is TGTGCCAGCAGCCAGGACAGACGCACCGGGGAGCTGTTTTTT. Looking up the rest from reference TRBV7-3 and TRBJ2-2 gives the full variable domain: GAGVSQTPSNKVTEKGKYVELRCDPISGHTALYWYRQSLGQGPEFLIYFQGTGAADDSGLPNDRFFAVRPEGSVSTLKIQRTERGDSAVYLCASSQDRRTGELFFGEGSRLTVL.

This clone showed up just a few times. The chain carries TRBV4-2 and TRBJ1-1, with D uncertain. The CDR3 sequence is 13 residues long. The V and J ends lost 1 base and 3 bases respectively, with 6 bases between them. CDR1 and CDR2 (germline): LGHNA, YNFKEQ. CDR3 nucleotides: TGTGCCAGCAGCCAAGGTGGGTACACTGAAGCTTTCTTT. This sequence encodes CASSQGGYTEAFF.